Listed here are 21 T cell receptor beta chains from one sample, sequenced in a study of blood T cell repertoires in COVID-19. Some clones are missing from TCRdb's copy, which holds only in-frame ones; the method was immunoSEQ multiplex PCR. The sample has fewer than 200,000 clones; roughly four fifths are singletons. The sample taken for sequencing was peripheral blood. These receptor sequences come from a human donor in a cohort sampled during active COVID-19.

The genes are TRBV28 and TRBJ2-7; tentative D call: TRBD2 (6 bases). Trimming pared 5 bases from V and 6 bases from J, leaving 14 bases between. Germline loops: CDR1 MDHEN, CDR2 SYDVKM. There are 13 residues in the CDR3. The CDR3 region is CASSPGGGVEQYF. CDR3 bases: TGTGCCAGCAGTCCGGGCGGAGGGGTCGAGCAGTACTTC. The full variable domain, completed using reference TRBV28 and TRBJ2-7, is DVKVTQSSRYLVKRTGEKVFLECVQDMDHENMFWYRQDPGLGLRLIYFSYDVKMKEKGDIPEGYSVSREKKERFSLILESASTNQTSMYLCASSPGGGVEQYFGPGTRLTVT.

The CDR3 is CASSARQGAYEQYF. CDR3 in DNA: TGTGCCAGCAGCGCCCGACAGGGAGCCTACGAGCAGTACTTC. J is TRBJ2-7 and V is TRBV7-2; TRBD1 matches 7 bases. Germline assignment: CDR1 SGHTA and CDR2 FQGNSA. V shed 5 bases and J 2 bases; nucleotides not matched to a gene: 6. The CDR3 is 14 amino acids.

The chain joins TRBV28 to TRBJ1-2; D is ambiguous. Germline V gene lookup returns CDR1 MDHEN and CDR2 SYDVKM. The CDR3 runs to 12 residues. Trimming took 5 bases from V and 2 from J, leaving 6 bases between them. CDR3 nucleotide sequence: TGTGCCAGCAGTCCCGCGAACTATGGCTACACCTTC. Translating it yields CASSPANYGYTF.

The chain combines TRBV12-3 or TRBV12-4 with TRBJ1-1; D is ambiguous. V was clipped by 7 bases and J by 1 base, with 7 bases between them. The CDR3 has 12 residues. The CDR3 protein is CASKEGNTEAFF. CDR3 coding DNA: TGTGCCAGCAAAGAGGGGAACACTGAAGCTTTCTTT.

The V gene is TRBV11-3, the J gene TRBJ2-6; D possibly corresponds to TRBD2 (6 bases). This CDR3 is 17 amino acids long. Germline V lookup: CDR1 SGHNT, CDR2 YENEEA. V lost 1 base, J lost 0 bases, and 10 bases lay in between. CDR3 amino acids: CASSLGTTISGANVLTF. The CDR3 bases are TGTGCCAGCAGCTTAGGGACTACTATCTCTGGGGCCAACGTCCTGACTTTC.

V usage is TRBV18 and J usage is TRBJ1-4; no definite D call. The germline V gene encodes CDR1 KGHSH and CDR2 LQKENI. CDR3 length: 17 amino acids. Trimming took off 0 bases at V and 0 bases at J, with 11 bases between the two ends. CDR3 amino acids: CASSPPGTGATNEKLFF. CDR3 DNA: TGTGCCAGCTCACCACCAGGAACGGGAGCAACTAATGAAAAACTGTTTTTT.

This clone was counted only a few times. The rearrangement links TRBV20-1 to TRBJ2-1; TRBD1 is a possible D gene (5 bases). This CDR3 comprises 11 residues. The V end lost 4 bases, the J end lost 7 bases, and 8 bases lay between the germline ends. CDR1 DFQATT and CDR2 SNEGSKA come from the germline V gene (reference sequence). The CDR3 region is CSATGPNEQFF. CDR3 in DNA: TGCAGTGCTACAGGGCCAAATGAGCAGTTCTTC.

J is TRBJ2-2 and V is TRBV5-1, with TRBD2 matching 7 bases. From germline, CDR1 is SGHRS and CDR2 YFSETQ. With V trimmed by 1 base and J by 3 bases, 9 bases remained unmatched. This CDR3 comprises 17 residues. This chain's CDR3 is CASSLNVRGTDTGELFF. The CDR3 bases are TGCGCCAGCAGCTTGAATGTGCGGGGGACTGACACCGGGGAGCTGTTTTTT. Complete variable domain (other parts from reference TRBV5-1 and TRBJ2-2): KAGVTQTPRYLIKTRGQQVTLSCSPISGHRSVSWYQQTPGQGLQFLFEYFSETQRNKGNFPGRFSGRQFSNSRSEMNVSTLELGDSALYLCASSLNVRGTDTGELFFGEGSRLTVL.

About this clone itself: Distinct nucleotide sequences in the sample also encode this CDR3. This chain connects TRBV11-2 to TRBJ2-7, with 9 bases identical to TRBD1. The J segment lost 4 bases and the V segment lost 1 base, leaving 2 bases of the junction unmatched. In germline, CDR1 is SGHAT, CDR2 FQNNGV. The CDR3 runs 14 residues. As DNA, the CDR3 is TGTGCCAGCAGCTTAGGGACAGGGGTATACGAGCAGTACTTC. This sequence encodes CASSLGTGVYEQYF. Full variable domain (remainder filled in from reference TRBV11-2 and TRBJ2-7): EAGVAQSPRYKIIEKRQSVAFWCNPISGHATLYWYQQILGQGPKLLIQFQNNGVVDDSQLPKDRFSAERLKGVDSTLKIQPAKLEDSAVYLCASSLGTGVYEQYFGPGTRLTVT.

This clone has just a few counts. Other DNA sequences in this sample translate to the same CDR3. The chain employs TRBV7-9 and TRBJ2-7; tentatively, D is TRBD1 (5 bases). This CDR3 contains 13 residues. From germline, CDR1 is SEHNR and CDR2 FQNEAQ (reference sequence). Between the trimmed V and J ends, which lost 6 bases and 0 bases, there was a span of 9 bases. This chain's CDR3 is CASSSDSSYEQYF. In DNA, the CDR3 is TGTGCCAGCAGTTCCGACAGCTCCTACGAGCAGTACTTC.

The CDR3 DNA reads TGTGCCATCAGCGGGAGTGGTCAAGAGACCCAGTACTTC. Encoded protein: CAISGSGQETQYF. The chain couples TRBV10-3 to TRBJ2-5, with D perhaps TRBD2 (6 bases). The CDR3 spans 13 residues. V was cut by 6 bases and J by 2 bases, with 10 bases left in between. Germline values: CDR1 ENHRY, CDR2 SYGVKD.

The rearrangement uses TRBV6-5 and TRBJ1-4, with D possibly matching TRBD1 (5 bases). This CDR3 region has 15 residues. V gave up 0 bases and J gave up 5 bases, with 10 bases separating them. Germline V gives CDR1 MNHEY, CDR2 SVGAGI. CDR3 bases: TGTGCCAGCAGTTACTCGCTTCGGGGGAATGAAAAACTGTTTTTT. This sequence encodes CASSYSLRGNEKLFF.

V gene TRBV4-3 combines with J gene TRBJ1-1, with D perhaps matching TRBD1 (6 bases). From germline, CDR1 is LGHNA and CDR2 YSLEER. The CDR3 runs 17 residues. V lost 0 bases and J lost 1, with 15 bases in between. CDR3 sequence reads: CASSQEWAGAANTEAFF. CDR3 sequence (DNA): TGCGCCAGCAGCCAAGAGTGGGCAGGGGCTGCGAACACTGAAGCTTTCTTT.

This chain joins TRBV19 and TRBJ1-5; TRBD1 matches at 8 bases. V was pared by 7 bases and J by 0 bases, with 11 bases of the junction left unmatched. Germline values: CDR1 LNHDA, CDR2 SQIVND (reference sequence). The CDR3 is 17 amino acids. This CDR3 reads CASTRLVTGDSNQPQHF. CDR3 DNA: TGTGCCAGTACCCGACTGGTGACAGGGGATAGCAATCAGCCCCAGCATTTT.

The chain couples TRBV5-1 to TRBJ1-3; a possible D gene is TRBD1 (6 bases). The CDR3 extends over 16 amino acids. Germline assignment: CDR1 SGHRS and CDR2 YFSETQ. Trimming left V 0 bases short and J 4 bases short, with 14 bases between. CDR3 region: CASSLALQGTGNTIYF. Written as DNA, the CDR3 is TGCGCCAGCAGCTTGGCCCTACAGGGAACCGGAAACACCATATATTTT. The complete variable domain, with remaining parts taken from reference TRBV5-1 and TRBJ1-3, reads KAGVTQTPRYLIKTRGQQVTLSCSPISGHRSVSWYQQTPGQGLQFLFEYFSETQRNKGNFPGRFSGRQFSNSRSEMNVSTLELGDSALYLCASSLALQGTGNTIYFGEGSWLTVV.

The rearrangement uses TRBV6-5 and TRBJ1-2, with TRBD1 matching 10 bases. The ends lost 5 bases at V and 8 bases at J; junction bases unmatched: 5. Germline V gene lookup returns CDR1 MNHEY and CDR2 SVGAGI. This CDR3 is 13 amino acids long. The CDR3 is CASSRGQGRGYTF. The DNA for the CDR3 is TGTGCCAGCAGTAGGGGACAGGGGAGAGGCTACACCTTC.

This rearrangement joins TRBV5-1 to TRBJ2-2; 7 bases align to TRBD1. Germline V gives CDR1 SGHRS, CDR2 YFSETQ. V lost 4 bases to trimming and J lost 7 bases; unmatched junction nucleotides: 10. This CDR3 has 15 amino acids. This CDR3 reads CASSDQTGWGGELFF. CDR3 bases: TGCGCCAGCAGCGACCAGACAGGGTGGGGCGGGGAGCTGTTTTTT.

This chain connects TRBV5-1 to TRBJ1-1, with 8 bases aligning to TRBD1. CDR1 SGHRS and CDR2 YFSETQ come from the germline V gene. With 2 bases clipped from V and 5 bases from J, the junction kept 5 bases outside the gene matches. The CDR3 length is 14 residues. Written as DNA, the CDR3 is TGCGCCAGCAGCTTAGGACAGGGAAGGACTGAAGCTTTCTTT. This sequence encodes CASSLGQGRTEAFF. Filled out from reference TRBV5-1 and TRBJ1-1, the complete variable domain reads KAGVTQTPRYLIKTRGQQVTLSCSPISGHRSVSWYQQTPGQGLQFLFEYFSETQRNKGNFPGRFSGRQFSNSRSEMNVSTLELGDSALYLCASSLGQGRTEAFFGQGTRLTVV.

The rearrangement uses TRBV12-3 or TRBV12-4 and TRBJ1-4; unclear D gene. The CDR3 length is 13 residues. The V end was cut by 5 bases, the J end by 5 bases, with 9 bases between. The CDR3 sequence is CASSPRSNEKLFF. In nucleotides, the CDR3 is TGTGCCAGCAGTCCCCGTTCGAATGAAAAACTGTTTTTT.

The rearrangement joins TRBV29-1 to TRBJ2-5; TRBD2 aligns across 8 bases. This CDR3 region has 15 residues. CDR1 and CDR2 (germline): SQVTM, ANQGSEA. J was trimmed by 5 bases and V by 2 bases; bases with no gene match: 10. This chain's CDR3 is CSVELASGWRETQYF. CDR3 sequence (DNA): TGCAGCGTTGAATTGGCTAGCGGGTGGAGGGAGACCCAGTACTTC.

The chain couples TRBV13 to TRBJ2-7; 8 bases match TRBD1. The germline V gene has CDR1 PRHDT and CDR2 FYEKMQ (reference sequence). The CDR3 covers 13 residues. V dropped 5 bases and J dropped 4; count of bases not matched to a gene: 4. DNA of the CDR3: TGTGCCAGCAGCCCGCGGACAGGGTACGAGCAGTACTTC. Protein sequence: CASSPRTGYEQYF.